A selection of T cell receptor beta chains follows, all from one sample in a study of cytomegalovirus exposure and HLA in healthy donors. The repertoire was sequenced with immunoSEQ multiplex PCR; TCRdb's copy has only in-frame clones and lacks some. The sample has 150,000 to 200,000 clones, around 77% seen once. The sequencing sample was made of PBMCs. These receptors originate from a woman in her 30s in good health and CMV-seropositive. The CDR3 runs from the conserved cysteine through the conserved F or W.

>TRBV30|TRBJ2-5
CARTHKEVREETQYF
>TRBV5-1|TRBJ2-1
CASSFLAGGRSYNEQFF
>TRBV4-3|TRBJ2-2
CASSRGQGTNTGELFF
>TRBV6-1|TRBJ2-7
CAGRLSGGYEQYF
>TRBV29-1|TRBJ2-2
CSVSNIDRNTGELFF
>TRBV27|TRBJ2-2
CASSLATLTGELFF
>TRBV9|TRBJ1-1
CASSGTGGTEAFF
>TRBV27|TRBJ2-3
CASSLSSSLDTQYF
>TRBV5-5|TRBJ2-7
CASSPGLAATYEQYF
>TRBV6-6|TRBJ2-5
CASSRNQETQYF
>TRBV28|TRBJ1-4
CASTTRTGGVEKLFF
>TRBV4-3|TRBJ2-2
CASSQDPGLATGELFF
>TRBV2|TRBJ2-1
CASTLIPRGEQFF
>TRBV28|TRBJ1-1
CASRRDRAPYEAFF
>TRBV4-1|TRBJ1-2
CASSQAGQGNGYTF
>TRBV5-6|TRBJ2-6
CASTGQGSGANVLTF
>TRBV5-1|TRBJ2-7
CASSSPGSYEQYF
>TRBV28|TRBJ2-1
CASADRASELIFNEQFF
>TRBV5-4|TRBJ2-5
CASSLGQGSETQYF
>TRBV5-5|TRBJ1-3
CASSLRIQADSGNTIYF
>TRBV29-1|TRBJ2-2
CSVGSTVNTGELFF
>TRBV30|TRBJ1-2
CAWSKQGNYGYTF
>TRBV27|TRBJ2-7
CASRPTGTGDYEQYF
>TRBV5-1|TRBJ1-4
CASSGRDRVNEKLFF
>TRBV28|TRBJ2-7
CASMTATTPYEQYF
>TRBV2|TRBJ1-3
CASSQDRGSGNTIYF
>TRBV5-6|TRBJ1-5
CASSLAGQPQHF
>TRBV2|TRBJ2-3
CASSVRRGGTDTQYF
>TRBV28|TRBJ1-4
CASRAGFNEKLFF
>TRBV30|TRBJ2-1
CAWGPIAGGLAANEQFF
>TRBV9|TRBJ1-3
CASSVAHGSTIYF
>TRBV6-5|TRBJ2-3
CASSYYGDTQYF
>TRBV7-9|TRBJ1-2
CASSLAVQADGYTF
>TRBV28|TRBJ1-5
CASRISGTVTLNQPQHF
>TRBV27|TRBJ1-1
CASSLERETEAFF
>TRBV5-1|TRBJ2-7
CASSQQTGELVYEQYF
>TRBV4-1|TRBJ1-2
CASSQDRFYGYTF
>TRBV6-5|TRBJ2-3
CASSYSGGRQYF
>TRBV7-2|TRBJ2-7
CASSFGTGVAQYF
>TRBV15|TRBJ2-7
CATSRGGQGAAYEQYF
>TRBV29-1|TRBJ2-1
CSVFKVAGGNEQFF
>TRBV13|TRBJ2-1
CASSFRDLLENEQFF
>TRBV4-1|TRBJ1-1
CASSQGTGPYSNTEAFF
>TRBV29-1|TRBJ1-1
CSAWTGEVTEAFF
>TRBV7-2|TRBJ2-1
CASSLGASGWAGEQFF
>TRBV15|TRBJ1-5
CATSGSSTRASSNQPQHF